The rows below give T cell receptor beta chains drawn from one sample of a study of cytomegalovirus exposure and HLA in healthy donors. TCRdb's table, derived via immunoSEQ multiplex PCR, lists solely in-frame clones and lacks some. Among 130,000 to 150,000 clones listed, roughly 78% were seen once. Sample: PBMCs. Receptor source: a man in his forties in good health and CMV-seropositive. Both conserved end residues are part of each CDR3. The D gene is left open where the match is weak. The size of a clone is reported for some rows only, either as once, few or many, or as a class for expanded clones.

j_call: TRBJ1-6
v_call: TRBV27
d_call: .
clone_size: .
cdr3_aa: CASSFRQAITPLHF
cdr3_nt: TGTGCCAGCAGTTTCCGACAGGCCATCACACCCCTCCACTTT

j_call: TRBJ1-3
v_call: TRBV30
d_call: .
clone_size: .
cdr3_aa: CAWEITTSGNTIYF
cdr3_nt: TGTGCCTGGGAAATCACTACCTCTGGAAACACCATATATTTT

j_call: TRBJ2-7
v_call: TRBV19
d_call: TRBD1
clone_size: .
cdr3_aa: CASSPRTGYEQYF
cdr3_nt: TGTGCCAGTAGTCCCCGGACAGGGTACGAGCAGTACTTC

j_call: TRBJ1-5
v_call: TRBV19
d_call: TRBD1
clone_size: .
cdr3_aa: CASTGGNQPQHF
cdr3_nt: TGTGCCAGTACAGGGGGTAATCAGCCCCAGCATTTT

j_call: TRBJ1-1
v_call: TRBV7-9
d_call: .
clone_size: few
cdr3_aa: CSSSYLGAEAFF
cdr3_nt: TGTTCCAGCAGCTACTTGGGCGCTGAAGCTTTCTTT

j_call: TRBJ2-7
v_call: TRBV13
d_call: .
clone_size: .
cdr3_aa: CASSPLRGEGYEQYF
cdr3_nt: TGTGCCAGCAGCCCCCTTAGGGGGGAGGGCTACGAGCAGTACTTC

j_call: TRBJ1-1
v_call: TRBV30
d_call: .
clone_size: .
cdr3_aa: CAWSHLALMNTEAFF
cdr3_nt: TGTGCCTGGAGTCACCTAGCCCTCATGAACACTGAAGCTTTCTTT

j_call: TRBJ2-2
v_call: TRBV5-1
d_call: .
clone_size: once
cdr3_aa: CASSLDSNTGELFF
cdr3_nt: TGCGCCAGCAGCTTGGACTCGAACACCGGGGAGCTGTTTTTT

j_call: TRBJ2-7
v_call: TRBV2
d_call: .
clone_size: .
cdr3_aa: CAASRDTQYEQYF
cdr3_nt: TGTGCCGCCAGCCGGGACACCCAATACGAGCAGTACTTC

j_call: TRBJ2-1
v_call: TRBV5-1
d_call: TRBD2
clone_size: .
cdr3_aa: CASSSGTTTYNEQFF
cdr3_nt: TGCGCCAGCAGCTCCGGGACTACGACCTACAATGAGCAGTTCTTC

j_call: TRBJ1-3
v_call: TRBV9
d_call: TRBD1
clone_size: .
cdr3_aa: CASSVDPGGHSVRNTIYF
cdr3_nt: TGTGCCAGCAGCGTAGATCCAGGGGGCCACTCTGTCAGAAACACCATATATTTT

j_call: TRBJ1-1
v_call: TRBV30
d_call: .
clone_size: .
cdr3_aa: CACTRGNTEAFF
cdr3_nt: TGTGCCTGCACCAGGGGGAACACTGAAGCTTTCTTT

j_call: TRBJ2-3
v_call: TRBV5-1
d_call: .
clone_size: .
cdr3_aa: CASSLDTNTDTQYF
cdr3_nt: TGCGCCAGCAGCTTGGACACAAACACAGATACGCAGTATTTT

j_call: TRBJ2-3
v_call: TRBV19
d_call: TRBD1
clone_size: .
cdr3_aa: CASSMSQGARGDTQYF
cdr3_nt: TGTGCCAGTAGTATGTCGCAGGGGGCAAGAGGAGATACGCAGTATTTT

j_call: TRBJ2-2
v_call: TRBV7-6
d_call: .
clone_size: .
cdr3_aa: CASRHNTGELFF
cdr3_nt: TGTGCCAGCAGACATAACACCGGGGAGCTGTTTTTT

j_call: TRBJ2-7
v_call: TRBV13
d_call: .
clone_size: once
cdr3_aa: CASSLYRDGEWEQYF
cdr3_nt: TGTGCCAGCAGCTTATACAGGGACGGGGAGTGGGAGCAGTACTTC

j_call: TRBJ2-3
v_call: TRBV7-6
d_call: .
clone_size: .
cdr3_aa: CASSLVAEPTDTQYF
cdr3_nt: TGTGCCAGCAGCTTAGTAGCGGAACCCACAGATACGCAGTATTTT

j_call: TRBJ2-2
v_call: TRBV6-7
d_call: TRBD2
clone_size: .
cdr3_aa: CASSYPLGEREFGHGELFF
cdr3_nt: TGTGCCAGCAGTTACCCCTTGGGGGAGCGGGAATTTGGGCACGGGGAGCTGTTTTTT

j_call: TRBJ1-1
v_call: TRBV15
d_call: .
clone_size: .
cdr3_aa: CATSRDLGAVGEAFF
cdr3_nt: TGTGCCACCAGCAGAGATCTAGGGGCGGTGGGTGAAGCTTTCTTT

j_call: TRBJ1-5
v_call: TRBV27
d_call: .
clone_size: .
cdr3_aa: CASRAVINQPQHF
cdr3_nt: TGTGCCAGCAGGGCCGTGATAAATCAGCCCCAGCATTTT

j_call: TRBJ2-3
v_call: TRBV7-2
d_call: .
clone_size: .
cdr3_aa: CASSFLSGSTDTQYF
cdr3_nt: TGTGCCAGCAGCTTCCTAAGCGGGAGCACAGATACGCAGTATTTT

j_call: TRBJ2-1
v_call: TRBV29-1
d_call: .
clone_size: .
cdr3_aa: CSVEDPRRAGGNEQFF
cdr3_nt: TGCAGCGTTGAAGATCCGAGGAGGGCCGGGGGCAATGAGCAGTTCTTC

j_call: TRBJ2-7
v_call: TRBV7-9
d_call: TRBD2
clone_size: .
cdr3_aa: CSSSFVGGEQYF
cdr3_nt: TGTTCCAGCAGCTTTGTGGGAGGGGAGCAGTACTTC

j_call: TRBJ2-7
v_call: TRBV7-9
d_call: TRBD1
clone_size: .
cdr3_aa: CASSTGTDTYEQYF
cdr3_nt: TGTGCCAGCAGCACAGGGACAGATACCTACGAGCAGTACTTC

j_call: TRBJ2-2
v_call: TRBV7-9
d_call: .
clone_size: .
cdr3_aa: CSSSLQGNLNTGELFF
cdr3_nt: TGTTCCAGCAGCCTACAGGGAAACCTGAACACCGGGGAGCTGTTTTTT

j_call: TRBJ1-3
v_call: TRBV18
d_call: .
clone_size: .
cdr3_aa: CASSPPSRGRGGNTIYF
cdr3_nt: TGTGCCAGCTCACCACCGAGCAGGGGACGCGGTGGAAACACCATATATTTT